This T cell receptor beta chain was profiled in a study of T cells in Graves' hyperthyroidism and ophthalmopathy. The length of the CDR3 is 15 residues. The ends lost 1 base at V and 4 bases at J; junction bases unmatched: 4. Germline V CDR1 and CDR2: ENHRY, SYGVKD. Amplified TCR beta CDR3 regions came from RNA transcripts. Researchers ran a first-round RT-PCR on the TCR CDR3 using the HTBI primer set. In TCRdb, the multiplex PCR reads were re-called with MiXCR into one record per CDR3 protein. The profile shows about 720,000 distinct CDR3 sequences, roughly a sixth of them singletons. The chain uses TRBV10-3 and TRBJ2-1, with 7 bases lining up with TRBD2. The TCR was taken from a woman aged 45-65 years with Graves' hyperthyroidism that later progressed to Graves' ophthalmopathy. The sequenced material came from blood. CDR3 DNA: TGTGCCATCAGTGAGTATGAAGCGGGGTACAATGAGCAGTTCTTC. It specifies CAISEYEAGYNEQFF.